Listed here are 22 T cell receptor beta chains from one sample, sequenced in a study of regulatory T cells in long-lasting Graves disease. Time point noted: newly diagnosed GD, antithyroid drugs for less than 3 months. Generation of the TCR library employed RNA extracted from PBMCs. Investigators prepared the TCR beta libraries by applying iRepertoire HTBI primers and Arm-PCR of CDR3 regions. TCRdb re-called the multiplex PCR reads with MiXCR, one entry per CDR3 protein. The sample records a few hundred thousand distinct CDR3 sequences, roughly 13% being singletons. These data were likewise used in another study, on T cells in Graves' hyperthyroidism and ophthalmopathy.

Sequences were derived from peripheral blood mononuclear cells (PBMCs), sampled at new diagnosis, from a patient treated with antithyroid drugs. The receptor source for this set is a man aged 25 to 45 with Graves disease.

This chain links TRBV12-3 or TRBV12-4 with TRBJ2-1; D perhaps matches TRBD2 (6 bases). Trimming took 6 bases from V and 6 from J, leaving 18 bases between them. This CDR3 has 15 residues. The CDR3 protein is CASSLASWIGNEQFF. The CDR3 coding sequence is TGTGCCAGCAGCCTAGCGAGTTGGATCGGCAATGAGCAGTTCTTC.

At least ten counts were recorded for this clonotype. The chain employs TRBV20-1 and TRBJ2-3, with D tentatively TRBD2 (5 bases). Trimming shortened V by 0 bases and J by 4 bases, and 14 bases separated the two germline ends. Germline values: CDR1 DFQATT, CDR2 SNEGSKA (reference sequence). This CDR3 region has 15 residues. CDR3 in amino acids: CSARDPSGSPDTQYF. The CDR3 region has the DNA TGCAGTGCTAGAGATCCCTCGGGGAGTCCAGATACGCAGTATTTT.

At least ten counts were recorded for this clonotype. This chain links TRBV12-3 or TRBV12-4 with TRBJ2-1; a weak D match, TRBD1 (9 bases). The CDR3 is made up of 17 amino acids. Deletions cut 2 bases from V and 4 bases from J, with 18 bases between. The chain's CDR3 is CASSLLAGTGLYNEQFF. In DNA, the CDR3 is TGTGCCAGCAGTTTATTAGCGGGGACAGGGCTGTACAATGAGCAGTTCTTC.

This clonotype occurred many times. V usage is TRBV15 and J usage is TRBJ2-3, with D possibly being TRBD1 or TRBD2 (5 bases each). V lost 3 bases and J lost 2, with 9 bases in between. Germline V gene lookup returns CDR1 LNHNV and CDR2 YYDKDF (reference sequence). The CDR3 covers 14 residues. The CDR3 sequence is CATSSLGPTDTQYF. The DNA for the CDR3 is TGTGCCACCAGCAGCCTGGGACCCACAGATACGCAGTATTTT.

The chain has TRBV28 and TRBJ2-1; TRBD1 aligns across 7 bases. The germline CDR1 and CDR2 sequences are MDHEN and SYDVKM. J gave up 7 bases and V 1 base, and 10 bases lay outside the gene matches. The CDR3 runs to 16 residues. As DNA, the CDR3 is TGTGCCAGCAGTTTATACAGGGGAACCCCTTTGAATGAGCAGTTCTTC. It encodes CASSLYRGTPLNEQFF.

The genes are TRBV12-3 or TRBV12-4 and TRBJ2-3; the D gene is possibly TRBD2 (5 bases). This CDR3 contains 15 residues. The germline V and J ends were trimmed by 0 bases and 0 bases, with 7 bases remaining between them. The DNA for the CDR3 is TGTGCCAGCAGTTTAGCGACTACTAGCACAGATACGCAGTATTTT. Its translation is CASSLATTSTDTQYF.

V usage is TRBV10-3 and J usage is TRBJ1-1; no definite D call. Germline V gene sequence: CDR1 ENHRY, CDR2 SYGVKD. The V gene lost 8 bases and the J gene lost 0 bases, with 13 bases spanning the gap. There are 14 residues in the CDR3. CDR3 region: CAIQAVGMNTEAFF. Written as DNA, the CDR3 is TGTGCCATCCAGGCCGTGGGAATGAACACTGAAGCTTTCTTT.

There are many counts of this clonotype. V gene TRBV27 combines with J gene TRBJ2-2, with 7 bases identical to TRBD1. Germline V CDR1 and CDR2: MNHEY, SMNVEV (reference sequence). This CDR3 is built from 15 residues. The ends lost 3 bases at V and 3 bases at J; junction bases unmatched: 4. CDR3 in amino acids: CASSFWQGDTGELFF. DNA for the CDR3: TGTGCCAGCAGTTTCTGGCAGGGGGACACCGGGGAGCTGTTTTTT.

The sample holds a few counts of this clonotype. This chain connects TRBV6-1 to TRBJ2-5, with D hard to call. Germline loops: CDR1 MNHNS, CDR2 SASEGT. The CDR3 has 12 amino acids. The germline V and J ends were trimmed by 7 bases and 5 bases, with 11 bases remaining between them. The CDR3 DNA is TGTGCCAGCATAGGTTCGGACGAGACCCAGTACTTC. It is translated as CASIGSDETQYF.

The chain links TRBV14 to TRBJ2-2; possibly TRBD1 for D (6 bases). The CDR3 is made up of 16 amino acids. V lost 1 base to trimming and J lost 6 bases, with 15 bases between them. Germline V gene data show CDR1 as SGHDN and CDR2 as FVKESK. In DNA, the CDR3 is TGTGCCAGCAGCCAAGCCGCCGGACAGCTGGCCGGGGAGCTGTTTTTT. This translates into CASSQAAGQLAGELFF.

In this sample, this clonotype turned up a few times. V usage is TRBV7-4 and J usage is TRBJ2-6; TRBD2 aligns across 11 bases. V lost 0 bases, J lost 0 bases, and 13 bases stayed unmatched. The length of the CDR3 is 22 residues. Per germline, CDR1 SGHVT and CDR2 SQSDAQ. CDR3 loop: CASSLAIGPSGRYYSGANVLTF. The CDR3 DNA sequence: TGTGCCAGCAGCTTAGCGATAGGGCCTAGCGGGAGGTACTACTCTGGGGCCAACGTCCTGACTTTC.

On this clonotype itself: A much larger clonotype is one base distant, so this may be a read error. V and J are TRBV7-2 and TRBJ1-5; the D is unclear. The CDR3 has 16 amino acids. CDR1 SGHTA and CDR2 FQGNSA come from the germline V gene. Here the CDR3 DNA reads TGTGCCAGCAGCTTAATGTCGGACTTAAGCAATCGGCCCCAGCATTTT. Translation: CASSLMSDLSNRPQHF.

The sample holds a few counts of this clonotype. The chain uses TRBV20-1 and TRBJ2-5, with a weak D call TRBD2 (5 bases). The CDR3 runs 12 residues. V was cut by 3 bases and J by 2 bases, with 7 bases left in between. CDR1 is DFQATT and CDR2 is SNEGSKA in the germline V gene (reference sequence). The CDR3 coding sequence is TGCAGTGCTAGGAGACTACAAGAGACCCAGTACTTC. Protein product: CSARRLQETQYF.

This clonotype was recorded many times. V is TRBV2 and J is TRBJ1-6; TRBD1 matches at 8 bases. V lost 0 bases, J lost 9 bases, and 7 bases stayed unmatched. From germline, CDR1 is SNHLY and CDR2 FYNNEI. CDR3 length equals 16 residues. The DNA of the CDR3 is TGTGCCAGCAGTGAAGCCCTCAGGGGGCTGGGTTCACCCCTCCACTTT. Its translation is CASSEALRGLGSPLHF.

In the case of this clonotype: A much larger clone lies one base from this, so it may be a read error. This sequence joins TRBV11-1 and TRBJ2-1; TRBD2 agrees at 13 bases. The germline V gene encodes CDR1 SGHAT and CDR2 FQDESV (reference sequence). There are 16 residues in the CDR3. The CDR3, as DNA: TGTGCCAGCAGCTTAACGACTAGCGGGAGGTTCAATGAGCAGCTCTTC. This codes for CASSLTTSGRFNEQLF.

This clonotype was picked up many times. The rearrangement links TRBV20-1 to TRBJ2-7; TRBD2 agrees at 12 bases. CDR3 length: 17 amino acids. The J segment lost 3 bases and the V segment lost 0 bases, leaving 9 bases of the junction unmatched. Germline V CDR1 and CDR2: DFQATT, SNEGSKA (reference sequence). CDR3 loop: CSARDPGTSGLLYEQYF. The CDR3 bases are TGCAGTGCTAGAGATCCTGGGACTAGCGGGCTTCTCTACGAGCAGTACTTC.

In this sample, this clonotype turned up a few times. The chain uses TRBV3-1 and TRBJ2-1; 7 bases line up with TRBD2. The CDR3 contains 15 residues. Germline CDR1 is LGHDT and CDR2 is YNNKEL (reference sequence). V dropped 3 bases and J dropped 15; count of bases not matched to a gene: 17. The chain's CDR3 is CASSHWESSGIVWFF. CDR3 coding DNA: TGTGCCAGCAGCCATTGGGAATCTAGCGGCATTGTGTGGTTCTTC.

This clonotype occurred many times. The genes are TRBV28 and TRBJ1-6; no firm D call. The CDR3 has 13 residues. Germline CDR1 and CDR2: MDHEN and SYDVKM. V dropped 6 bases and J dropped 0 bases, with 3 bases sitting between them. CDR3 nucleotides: TGTGCCAGCAGAGGCTCCTATAATTCACCCCTCCACTTT. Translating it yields CASRGSYNSPLHF.

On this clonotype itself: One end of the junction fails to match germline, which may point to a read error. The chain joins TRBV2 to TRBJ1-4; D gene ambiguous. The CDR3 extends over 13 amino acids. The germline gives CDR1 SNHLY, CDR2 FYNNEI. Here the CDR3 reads CASSAPLNGKLFF. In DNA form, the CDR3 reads TGTGCGAGCAGCGCTCCTCTGAATGGAAAACTGTTTTTT.

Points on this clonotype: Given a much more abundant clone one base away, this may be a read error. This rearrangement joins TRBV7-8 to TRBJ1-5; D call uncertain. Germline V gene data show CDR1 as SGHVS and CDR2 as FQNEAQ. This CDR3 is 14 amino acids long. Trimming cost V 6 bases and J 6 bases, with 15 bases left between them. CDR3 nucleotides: TGTGCCAGCAGGGACCCACTCCGCAGTCAGCCCCAGCATTTT. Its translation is CASRDPLRSQPQHF.

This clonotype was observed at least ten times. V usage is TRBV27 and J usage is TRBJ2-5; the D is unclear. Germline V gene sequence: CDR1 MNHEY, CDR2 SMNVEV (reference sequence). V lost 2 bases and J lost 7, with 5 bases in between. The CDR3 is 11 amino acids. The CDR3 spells CASSLMGTQYF. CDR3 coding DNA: TGTGCCAGCAGTTTAATGGGGACCCAGTACTTC.

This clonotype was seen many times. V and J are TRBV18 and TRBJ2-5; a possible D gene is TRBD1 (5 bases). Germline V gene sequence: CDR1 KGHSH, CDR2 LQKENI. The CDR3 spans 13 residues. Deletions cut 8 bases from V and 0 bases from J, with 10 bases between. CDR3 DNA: TGTGCCAGCAGTCCAGGGAACCAAGAGACCCAGTACTTC. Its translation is CASSPGNQETQYF.